Below are 32 T cell receptor beta chains sequenced from a single sample in a study of blood T cell repertoires in COVID-19. TCRdb's copy holds only in-frame clones and misses some; the assay was immunoSEQ multiplex PCR. The table lists under 450,000 clones, approximately 90% of them singletons, with 10% to 15% in the top ten. Sequencing used peripheral blood. Receptor source: a woman in her fifties or sixties with COVID-19, enrolled during active disease.

This chain joins TRBV19 and TRBJ1-5, with 7 bases identical to TRBD1. In germline, CDR1 is LNHDA, CDR2 SQIVND (reference sequence). J was trimmed by 0 bases and V by 6 bases; bases with no gene match: 5. The CDR3 has 15 amino acids. The CDR3 sequence: CASSPGQYSNQPQHF. The CDR3 DNA reads as TGTGCCAGTAGCCCGGGACAGTATAGCAATCAGCCCCAGCATTTT.

This clone appeared a few times. The chain links TRBV11-2 to TRBJ2-7; 9 positions agree with TRBD1. V lost 2 bases, J lost 1 base, and 3 bases stayed unmatched. CDR3 length: 15 residues. Germline V gives CDR1 SGHAT, CDR2 FQNNGV. CDR3 coding DNA: TGTGCCAGCAGCTTACGGGACAGGGCATCCTACGAGCAGTACTTC. The encoded protein is CASSLRDRASYEQYF.

V usage is TRBV14 and J usage is TRBJ2-1; the match to TRBD2 covers 9 bases. The CDR3 has 14 residues. V dropped 4 bases and J dropped 7; count of bases not matched to a gene: 5. CDR1 SGHDN and CDR2 FVKESK come from the germline V gene. The CDR3 DNA is TGTGCCAGCAGCCTTCTAGCGGGGATGAATGAGCAGTTCTTC. This codes for CASSLLAGMNEQFF.

CDR3 DNA: TGCAGCGTTGAGCAGGGGGCAGAAGAAAAACTGTTTTTT. This codes for CSVEQGAEEKLFF. The gene calls are TRBV29-1 and TRBJ1-4, with 8 bases identical to TRBD1. There are 13 residues in the CDR3. Germline CDR1 SQVTM, CDR2 ANQGSEA. Trimming at V came to 3 bases and at J to 8 bases, leaving 5 bases not matched to a gene.

CDR3 amino acids: CASSSPGTSGGANEQYF. Written as DNA, the CDR3 is TGTGCCAGCAGCAGTCCCGGGACTAGCGGGGGGGCGAACGAGCAGTACTTC. This chain uses TRBV11-2 with TRBJ2-7, with 16 bases identical to TRBD2. The CDR3 consists of 17 residues. Germline V gene data show CDR1 as SGHAT and CDR2 as FQNNGV. Trimming took 5 bases from V and 5 from J; bases not matched to a gene: 9.

The chain carries TRBV5-5 and TRBJ2-7, with TRBD2 as a possible D gene (5 bases). The CDR3 extends over 14 amino acids. V dropped 6 bases and J dropped 2 bases, with 15 bases sitting between them. In germline, CDR1 is SGHKS, CDR2 YYEKEE (reference sequence). The CDR3 nucleotides are TGTGCCAGCACCCCGGAGAGGGTGACCTACGAGCAGTACTTC. Translated, it gives CASTPERVTYEQYF.

V usage is TRBV6-1 and J usage is TRBJ2-7; 12 bases agree with TRBD2. CDR3 length: 16 amino acids. The trim removed 1 base at V and 3 bases at J, leaving 4 bases unmatched. CDR1 MNHNS and CDR2 SASEGT come from the germline V gene. CDR3 sequence: CASSEGLAGDIYEQYF. The CDR3 DNA reads TGTGCCAGCAGTGAAGGACTAGCGGGGGACATCTACGAGCAGTACTTC.

The rearrangement links TRBV6-2 or TRBV6-3 to TRBJ1-2, with D unresolved. Germline V gene lookup returns CDR1 MNHEY and CDR2 SVGEGT. Trimming removed 5 bases at V and 4 bases at J, with 8 bases between. This CDR3 is 12 amino acids long. The CDR3, as DNA: TGTGCCAGCAGTGCGTCCCTCTATGGCTACACCTTC. It codes for CASSASLYGYTF.

The V call is TRBV12-3 or TRBV12-4, the J call TRBJ1-4; D unresolved. V was pared by 4 bases and J by 6 bases, with 6 bases between. The CDR3 totals 12 residues. The CDR3 sequence is CASSSGYEKLFF. For the CDR3, the DNA is TGTGCCAGCAGTTCCGGTTATGAAAAACTGTTTTTT.

The chain carries TRBV7-3 and TRBJ2-1; TRBD2 matches 11 bases. Losses at the gene ends were 5 bases for V and 8 bases for J; bases not matched to a gene: 8. The germline V gene has CDR1 SGHTA and CDR2 FQGTGA. This CDR3 comprises 15 residues. This CDR3 reads CASSLIAGGPDEQFF. The DNA for the CDR3 is TGTGCCAGCAGCCTCATAGCGGGGGGGCCGGATGAGCAGTTCTTC.

This clone was observed once. The junction departs from germline at one end; a sequencing error may be responsible. This chain connects TRBV18 to TRBJ1-1, with D maybe TRBD1 (5 bases). Germline CDR1 and CDR2: KGHSH and LQKENI. This CDR3 spans 15 amino acids. The CDR3 DNA sequence: TGTGCCAGCTCACCCCTAGGGGTAGTGAAGACTGAAGCTTTCTTT. Translation: CASSPLGVVKTEAFF.

V and J are TRBV19 and TRBJ2-3; 8 nucleotides line up with TRBD2. V lost 6 bases to trimming and J lost 3 bases; unmatched junction nucleotides: 8. CDR1 is LNHDA, CDR2 SQIVND, per germline (reference sequence). The CDR3 consists of 15 residues. The CDR3 region is CASSNTGGPTDTQYF. The DNA of the CDR3 is TGTGCCAGTAGCAACACGGGGGGGCCAACAGATACGCAGTATTTT.

This clone was picked up one time. J is TRBJ2-3 and V is TRBV4-1; a possible D gene is TRBD1 (5 bases). V shed 6 bases and J shed 7 bases, with 20 bases lying between them. The germline V gene encodes CDR1 MGHRA and CDR2 YSYEKL. The CDR3 extends over 15 amino acids. The CDR3 DNA reads as TGCGCCAGCAGTGAGCCACCTCCAGGGTCAAATACGCAGTATTTT. It yields the protein CASSEPPPGSNTQYF.

The chain is built from TRBV9 and TRBJ1-2, with TRBD1 identical over 8 bases. The CDR3 covers 12 residues. In germline, CDR1 is SGDLS, CDR2 YYNGEE. The V and J ends lost 2 bases and 7 bases, in that order; junction bases with no gene match: 1. DNA for the CDR3: TGTGCCAGCAGCGTTGGACAGGGTGGCTACACCTTC. Translation gives CASSVGQGGYTF.

The chain joins TRBV6-1 to TRBJ1-1; TRBD1 might be the D (6 bases). Trimming left V 3 bases short and J 0 bases short, with 17 bases between. The CDR3 has 17 amino acids. Germline assignment: CDR1 MNHNS and CDR2 SASEGT. CDR3 nucleotides: TGTGCCAGCAGTGATTTCGTGGAAAGGGGGATGAACACTGAAGCTTTCTTT. Translating it yields CASSDFVERGMNTEAFF.

The rearrangement uses TRBV19 and TRBJ1-1; 9 nucleotides line up with TRBD1. The CDR3 sequence is 15 residues long. Germline values: CDR1 LNHDA, CDR2 SQIVND (reference sequence). The trim removed 2 bases at V and 10 bases at J, leaving 11 bases unmatched. CDR3 DNA: TGTGCCAGTAGTATATACAGGGGGCCCGCGCTCCCAGCTTTCTTT. Protein product: CASSIYRGPALPAFF.

This clone has more than one count but fewer than ten. Other DNA sequences from this sample encode an identical CDR3 as well. The chain has TRBV5-1 and TRBJ1-1, with 7 bases aligning to TRBD1. J gave up 2 bases and V 0 bases, and 1 base lay outside the gene matches. The CDR3 is 14 residues long. Germline values: CDR1 SGHRS, CDR2 YFSETQ. CDR3 DNA sequence: TGCGCCAGCAGCTTGGACAGGGGAAACACTGAAGCTTTCTTT. Translation: CASSLDRGNTEAFF.

This clone was seen a single time. The chain joins TRBV6-1 to TRBJ2-1; tentatively, D is TRBD2 (6 bases). The CDR3 has 14 residues. Per germline, CDR1 MNHNS and CDR2 SASEGT. Trimming removed 2 bases from V and 2 bases from J, with 7 bases in between. CDR3 sequence: CASSEPGAYNEQFF. In DNA form, the CDR3 reads TGTGCCAGCAGTGAACCGGGGGCCTACAATGAGCAGTTCTTC.

This chain links TRBV5-1 with TRBJ1-2; unclear D gene. Looked up from germline, CDR1 is SGHRS and CDR2 is YFSETQ. The CDR3 runs to 15 residues. The V end lost 4 bases, the J end lost 8 bases, and 21 bases lay between the germline ends. This chain's CDR3 is CASSPDGDNLTGYTF. The CDR3, as DNA: TGCGCCAGCAGCCCTGACGGGGATAACCTCACCGGCTACACCTTC.

The rearrangement joins TRBV3-1 (or the pseudogene TRBV3-2) to TRBJ2-2, with D possibly TRBD1 on 6 matching bases. The germline V and J ends were trimmed by 0 bases and 0 bases, with 8 bases remaining between them. The CDR3 totals 16 residues. Germline values: CDR1 LGHDT, CDR2 YNNKEL (reference sequence). Here the CDR3 DNA reads TGTGCCAGCAGCCAAGAGGGGGCGTCGAACACCGGGGAGCTGTTTTTT. This encodes CASSQEGASNTGELFF.

V and J are TRBV29-1 and TRBJ2-1; the match to TRBD1 covers 9 bases. CDR3 length: 13 amino acids. Germline V gene sequence: CDR1 SQVTM, CDR2 ANQGSEA. The V segment lost 7 bases and the J segment 2 bases; nucleotides outside the gene matches: 3. CDR3 in amino acids: CSARQGAYNEQFF. Here the CDR3 DNA reads TGCAGCGCCCGACAGGGGGCCTACAATGAGCAGTTCTTC.

This rearrangement joins TRBV5-5 to TRBJ2-1, with a weak D call TRBD1 (6 bases). Trimming cost V 2 bases and J 5 bases, with 17 bases left between them. The V gene's germline CDR1 is SGHKS and CDR2 YYEKEE (reference sequence). The CDR3 length is 16 residues. CDR3 nucleotide sequence: TGTGCCAGCAGCTTCCGCAGGCAGGGGAGAGACAATGAGCAGTTCTTC. It translates to CASSFRRQGRDNEQFF.

The chain uses TRBV30 and TRBJ1-5; no clear D gene. The germline V and J ends were trimmed by 2 bases and 4 bases, with 12 bases remaining between them. CDR3 length: 14 amino acids. CDR1 and CDR2 (germline): GTSNPN, SVGIG (reference sequence). In DNA form, the CDR3 reads TGTGCCTGGAGTTACAGTGCGCGTAATCAGCCCCAGCATTTT. This codes for CAWSYSARNQPQHF.

The J gene is TRBJ2-1, the V gene TRBV7-9; 8 nucleotides agree with TRBD2. Germline lookup yields CDR1 SEHNR and CDR2 FQNEAQ (reference sequence). This CDR3 contains 17 residues. V gave up 5 bases and J gave up 7 bases; unmatched junction bases: 16. The CDR3 loop is CASSPRVAGLQVNEQFF. The CDR3 DNA follows: TGTGCCAGCAGCCCACGGGTAGCGGGGCTTCAAGTAAATGAGCAGTTCTTC.

This sequence joins TRBV13 and TRBJ2-7; D is unclear. Per germline, CDR1 PRHDT and CDR2 FYEKMQ (reference sequence). Between the trimmed V and J ends, which lost 3 bases and 0 bases, there was a span of 6 bases. This CDR3 is 13 amino acids long. In nucleotides, the CDR3 is TGTGCCAGCAGCTTCTACAGCTCCTACGAGCAGTACTTC. Amino acids: CASSFYSSYEQYF.

The chain carries TRBV7-6 and TRBJ2-1, with 11 bases aligning to TRBD1. Germline CDR1 is SGHVS and CDR2 is FNYEAQ. The CDR3 totals 15 residues. Trimming at V came to 3 bases and at J to 7 bases, leaving 5 bases not matched to a gene. The CDR3 is CASSFRTGGRNEQFF. The DNA of the CDR3 is TGTGCCAGCAGCTTCAGGACAGGGGGCCGGAATGAGCAGTTCTTC.

The gene calls are TRBV12-3 or TRBV12-4 and TRBJ2-3; D not certain. This CDR3 spans 13 amino acids. Trimming removed 3 bases from V and 2 bases from J, with 6 bases in between. CDR3 in amino acids: CASSFSATDTQYF. CDR3 DNA: TGTGCCAGCAGTTTCAGTGCCACAGATACGCAGTATTTT.

Concerning this clone: Other DNA sequences in the same sample also yield this CDR3. The V and J genes are TRBV24-1 and TRBJ2-7, with D perhaps matching TRBD2 (5 bases). This CDR3 has 12 residues. The germline CDR1 and CDR2 sequences are KGHDR and SFDVKD. Trimming stripped 0 bases from V and 6 bases from J, with 5 bases between. This chain's CDR3 is CATSDLRGEQYF. The DNA for the CDR3 is TGTGCCACCAGTGATTTGCGGGGCGAGCAGTACTTC.

This rearrangement joins TRBV2 to TRBJ2-7; D may be TRBD1 (5 bases). The CDR3 runs to 13 residues. Trimming took off 6 bases at V and 3 bases at J, with 12 bases between the two ends. In germline, CDR1 is SNHLY, CDR2 FYNNEI. The CDR3 region has the DNA TGTGCCAGCAGCCCAACAGGTCTCTACGAGCAGTACTTC. Encoded protein: CASSPTGLYEQYF.

This clone was picked up a small number of times. The rearrangement uses TRBV2 and TRBJ1-1; 8 bases agree with TRBD1. J gave up 2 bases and V 8 bases, and 4 bases lay outside the gene matches. The CDR3 length is 13 residues. Germline values: CDR1 SNHLY, CDR2 FYNNEI. Written as DNA, the CDR3 is TGTGCCAGCCAAGACAGGGGAAACACTGAAGCTTTCTTT. This sequence encodes CASQDRGNTEAFF.

This clone was counted between two and nine times. V usage is TRBV30 and J usage is TRBJ2-7; 7 bases fit TRBD2. The CDR3 has 12 amino acids. V gave up 5 bases and J gave up 2 bases; unmatched junction bases: 3. Germline CDR1 and CDR2: GTSNPN and SVGIG (reference sequence). CDR3 coding DNA: TGTGCCTGGCAGCGGGGAGCCTACGAGCAGTACTTC. Amino acids: CAWQRGAYEQYF.

This rearrangement joins TRBV9 to TRBJ1-6; 11 positions match TRBD1. The CDR3 totals 15 residues. J was trimmed by 7 bases and V by 3 bases; bases with no gene match: 3. Germline CDR1 SGDLS, CDR2 YYNGEE. The CDR3 protein is CASSERTGGNSPLHF. In nucleotides, the CDR3 is TGTGCCAGCAGCGAACGGACAGGGGGCAATTCACCCCTCCACTTT.